These T cell receptor beta chains were read from a single sample in a study of blood T cells in healthy people across ages. TCRdb independently ran MiXCR on the 5' RACE reads; one entry per CDR3 protein. The data show 450,000 to 650,000 distinct CDR3 sequences, around 24% seen once. This sample also belongs to another study, concerning T cells of mothers and their children.

Specimen: blood. All receptors derive from a boy younger than 18 in good health. CDR3s include the opening cysteine and the closing phenylalanine or tryptophan. D genes are given only for firm matches. For some rows the clone size is stated as once, few or many, or as a class when expanded; others skip it.

D	V	J	size	DNA	CDR3
.	TRBV7-2	TRBJ1-2	many	TGTGCCAGCAGCGTCGACGGCCTCTATGGCTACACCTTC	CASSVDGLYGYTF
.	TRBV6-5	TRBJ1-3	.	TGTGCCAGCAGGGAGGGCCTCTCTGGAAACGCCATATATTTT	CASREGLSGNAIYF
.	TRBV28	TRBJ1-4	.	TGTGCCAGCAGTTTCCTCCCGGGCCCAGGTCCGGAAAAACTGTTTTTT	CASSFLPGPGPEKLFF
TRBD1	TRBV7-2	TRBJ2-1	.	TGTGCCAGCAGCAGCCGGACAGGGATTAATGAGCAGTTCTTC	CASSSRTGINEQFF
TRBD1	TRBV13	TRBJ2-5	few	TGTGCCAGCAGCTTAGGGACAGGGAGACAAGAGACCCAGTACTTC	CASSLGTGRQETQYF
TRBD1	TRBV29-1	TRBJ2-3	.	TGCAGCGTTGTGACAGGGCGAGGGGATACGCAGTATTTT	CSVVTGRGDTQYF
.	TRBV24-1	TRBJ2-1	.	TGTGCCACCAGTGATGGGGGCAGGGAGCAGTTCTTC	CATSDGGREQFF
TRBD2	TRBV7-8	TRBJ2-2	few	TGTGCCAGCAGCTTATCAGCGGGGGCCTCCACCGGGGAGCTGTTTTTT	CASSLSAGASTGELFF
.	TRBV27	TRBJ1-2	.	TGTGCCAGCAGTCCGGGACCCGTCTATGGCTACACCTTC	CASSPGPVYGYTF
TRBD2	TRBV20-1	TRBJ2-1	.	TGCAGTGCTAGAGATCCCGGGACTAGCGGGAGGAAGGATGAGCAGTTCTTC	CSARDPGTSGRKDEQFF
TRBD1	TRBV4-3	TRBJ2-2	.	TGCGCCAGCAGCCAAGGGTCAGGGACAGGCGGGGAGCTGTTTTTT	CASSQGSGTGGELFF